The clone carrying this TCR beta chain was seen once. The data were obtained in a study of blood T cell repertoires in COVID-19. The CDR3 spans 16 residues. The trim removed 3 bases at V and 5 bases at J, leaving 13 bases unmatched. Germline CDR1 KGHSH, CDR2 LQKENI. Clones were sequenced by immunoSEQ multiplex PCR, and TCRdb holds only the in-frame ones, with some missing. The sample lists 180,000 or so clones; around 86% were seen once. The receptor's source is a man in his forties with acute or convalescent COVID-19. The sample taken for sequencing was peripheral blood. The chain recombines TRBV18 with TRBJ2-7; 7 positions agree with TRBD2. CDR3 sequence: CASSPWGGISSNEQYF. CDR3 nucleotide sequence: TGTGCCAGCTCACCTTGGGGGGGTATTAGTTCCAACGAGCAGTACTTC.